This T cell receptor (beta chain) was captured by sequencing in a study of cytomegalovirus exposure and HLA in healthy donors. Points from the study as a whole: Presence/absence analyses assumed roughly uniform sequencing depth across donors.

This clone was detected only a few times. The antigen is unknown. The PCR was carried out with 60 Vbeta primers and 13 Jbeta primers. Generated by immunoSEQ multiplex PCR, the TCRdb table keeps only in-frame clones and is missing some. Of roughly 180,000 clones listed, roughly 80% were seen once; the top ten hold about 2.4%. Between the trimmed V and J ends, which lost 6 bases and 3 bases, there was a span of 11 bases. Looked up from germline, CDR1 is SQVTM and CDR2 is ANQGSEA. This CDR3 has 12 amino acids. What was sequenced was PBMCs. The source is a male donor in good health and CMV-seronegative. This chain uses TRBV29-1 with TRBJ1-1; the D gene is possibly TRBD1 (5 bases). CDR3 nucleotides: TGCAGCGTGGCCCCGGGGGACACTGAAGCTTTCTTT. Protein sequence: CSVAPGDTEAFF. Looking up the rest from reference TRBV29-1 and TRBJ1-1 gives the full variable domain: SAVISQKPSRDICQRGTSLTIQCQVDSQVTMMFWYRQQPGQSLTLIATANQGSEATYESGFVIDKFPISRPNLTFSTLTVSNMSPEDSSIYLCSVAPGDTEAFFGQGTRLTVV.